This T cell receptor beta chain was documented in a study of OX40 agonist ivuxolimab in advanced cancers. About the study as a whole: The costimulatory receptor OX40 (CD134) was targeted by ivuxolimab, a fully human IgG2 agonistic monoclonal antibody. Intravenous ivuxolimab was administered to patients every 2 weeks at six dose levels: 0.01, 0.1, 0.3, 1.5, 3 and 10 mg/kg. The paper covers the monotherapy dose-escalation part of the phase I ivuxolimab trial, which included N of about 50 patients. Of the approximately 50 dose-escalation patients, hepatocellular carcinoma was present in about 19, melanoma in about 15, renal cell carcinoma in 9 and head and neck cancer in 9. Partial responses occurred in three dose-escalation patients: two with cutaneous melanoma and one with hepatocellular carcinoma. Prior anti-PD-1, anti-PD-L1 or anti-CTLA-4 therapy was permitted, and checkpoint inhibitors had been received by more than 35% of dose-escalation patients. In the dose-escalation cohort, approximately 82% of patients were male, and the mean age was 60 years with a range of about 20 to 79. The purpose of peripheral TCRbeta sequencing was to test whether ivuxolimab changed TCR sequence diversity and led to clonal T-cell expansion.

Here is what the overall study found, with its caveats: Antigen specificity was not determined for the clonally expanded peripheral T cells. Low levels of normalized T-cell clonal expansion were also seen in some patients who did not respond. At doses of 0.1 to 3.0 mg/kg, clonal expansion of both CD4+ and CD8+ blood T cells was observed from baseline to week 6. After ivuxolimab, more expanded clones were found on average in CD8+ T cells than in CD4+ T cells. In partial responders in the 0.1-3.0 mg/kg groups, normalized peripheral clonal expansion was found to be among the lowest, especially among CD8+ T cells.

Genomic DNA was isolated from the sorted cells so that the TCRbeta CDR3 region could be sequenced. TCRbeta CDR3 regions were sequenced using the immunoSEQ Assay. The clones in this table, taken by TCRdb from immuneACCESS, are in-frame only. Not every clone is retained; where verified, under half of the shortfall comes from an unresolved V gene, and the cause of the rest is unknown. For this sample there are tens of thousands of clones; approximately 92% appear just once. Of the sample, about 6.6% is held by the ten largest clones. Patients with a history of autoimmune disease or receiving systemic immunosuppression were excluded from the trial. Peripheral blood for TCR sequencing was collected from all dose cohorts at baseline, on cycle 4 day 1, and on cycle 7 day 1. Samples came from an open-label, multicenter, first-in-human phase I dose-escalation trial of ivuxolimab. Adults with locally advanced or metastatic head and neck squamous cell, hepatocellular, melanoma or renal cell carcinoma were enrolled in the trial. Before TCR sequencing, CD4+ T cells and CD8+ T cells were sorted from peripheral blood as separate populations.

For this clone: Its antigen target is currently unknown. No much larger clone exists at a distance of one base, and base qualities are not known.

The clonotype originates from an adult with an advanced solid tumor such as melanoma, head and neck, liver or kidney cancer. The sequences come from CD4+ or CD8+ T cells sorted from blood, collected in a trial of the OX40 agonist ivuxolimab.

The sequenced DNA is TGTGCCAGCAGCCATCCTTCCGGGGTCACCACTGAAGCTTTCTTT. This translates into CASSHPSGVTTEAFF. Recombination connected TRBV7-9 to TRBJ1-1; no confident D gene assignment can be made. V loses 5 bases of germline sequence and J loses 4 bases, and the interval between the two ends is 17 bases. The CDR3 spans 15 residues, from the cysteine through the phenylalanine. Left in the record is the CDR3 DNA by itself, 45 bases read in frame from the first base. CDR1 SEHNR and CDR2 FQNEAQ were looked up in the germline V gene (reference sequence).